This TCR beta chain was retrieved from a study of CD8+ T cells in alopecia areata. Notes on the study in general: Normal skin's resident alphabeta T cells are sequenced alongside lesional scalp T cells. Both scalp clonality and the expanded CD8+ clones among the top 100 showed a significant decrease with tofacitinib. Amid tofacitinib therapy, many expanded lesional clones stayed present in scalp and blood.

With respect to this clone: Its antigen is as yet unknown.

cDNA reverse transcribed from extracted RNA served as the sequencing template. Repertoires were generated with immunoSEQ multiplex PCR, while TCRdb's copy carries only in-frame clones and drops some. The sample yields 160,000 or so clones, less than 70% seen once. Treatment noted: oral pan-JAK inhibitor, 5-10 mg twice daily. Both CD4+ and CD8+ T cells were separated by sorting PBMCs. The source of this sequence is a human donor with alopecia areata. The sequencing here drew on CD4+ T cells sorted from blood, taken at week 4, from a patient treated with tofacitinib.

The CDR3 region is CASSLVEGAKNIQYF. In nucleotides, the CDR3 is TGTGCCAGCAGCTTAGTAGAGGGAGCCAAAAACATTCAGTACTTC. The chain carries TRBV7-2 and TRBJ2-4, with a tentative D call TRBD2 (5 bases). V was cut by 1 base and J by 0 bases, with 7 bases left in between. Germline V gene data show CDR1 as SGHTA and CDR2 as FQGNSA. This CDR3 spans 15 amino acids.